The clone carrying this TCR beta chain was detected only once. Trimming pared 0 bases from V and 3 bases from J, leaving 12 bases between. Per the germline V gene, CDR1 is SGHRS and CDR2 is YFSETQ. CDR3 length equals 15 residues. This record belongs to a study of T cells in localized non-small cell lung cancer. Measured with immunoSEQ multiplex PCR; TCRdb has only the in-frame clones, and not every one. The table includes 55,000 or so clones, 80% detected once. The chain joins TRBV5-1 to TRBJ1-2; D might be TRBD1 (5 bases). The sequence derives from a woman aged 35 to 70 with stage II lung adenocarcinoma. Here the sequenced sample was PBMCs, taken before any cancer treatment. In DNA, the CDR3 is TGCGCCAGCAGCTTGGTGAGGGGATGGGACTATGGCTACACCTTC. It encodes CASSLVRGWDYGYTF.